These T cell receptor beta chains were read from a single sample in a study of CD8+ T cells in alopecia areata. Profiled with immunoSEQ multiplex PCR; TCRdb holds only in-frame clones, not every one. The sample has about 200,000 clones, about 62% seen once; the top ten hold 5.5%. The sequencing used CD4+ T cells sorted from blood, collected at week 24, from a patient treated with tofacitinib. Receptors originate from a human donor with alopecia areata. Both conserved end residues are part of each CDR3. D genes are given only for firm matches. Not every row has a clone size; where given, it reads once, few, many or a size class.

D	V	size	J	DNA	CDR3
TRBD2	TRBV29-1	-	TRBJ2-7	TGCAGCGTCCGAAGGAGCGGGATTTACGAGCAGTACTTC	CSVRRSGIYEQYF
TRBD1	TRBV19	-	TRBJ2-5	TGTGCCAGTAGTATGCCGGGACAGGGTAAAGAGACCCAGTACTTC	CASSMPGQGKETQYF
TRBD2	TRBV7-2	-	TRBJ2-3	TGTGCCAGCAGCTTTCTAGCGGGTACGACAGATACGCAGTATTTT	CASSFLAGTTDTQYF
-	TRBV7-8	-	TRBJ1-2	TGTGCCAGCAGCTTAGCGATGGGGGTCCGCCTCTATGGCTACACCTTC	CASSLAMGVRLYGYTF
-	TRBV2	-	TRBJ2-5	TGTGCCACTACAGCCCAGGGGCCAAGAGAGACCCAGTACTTC	CATTAQGPRETQYF
-	TRBV2	-	TRBJ2-7	TGTGCCAGCAGGCCAACCTACGAGCAGTACTTC	CASRPTYEQYF
-	TRBV9	-	TRBJ2-3	TGTGCCAGCAGCGTAGTTCAGCATCAAGATACGCAGTATTTT	CASSVVQHQDTQYF
TRBD1	TRBV5-1	-	TRBJ2-4	TGCGCCAGCAGCCAAAATACCGGGACAGGGACGAACATTCAGTACTTC	CASSQNTGTGTNIQYF
TRBD1	TRBV27	once	TRBJ1-1	TGTGCCAGCAGTTCGGACAGGGGGCGAGAGGGAGCTTTCTTT	CASSSDRGREGAFF
-	TRBV6-6	-	TRBJ2-6	TGTGCCAGCAGTTACTCTGGGTCCGGGGCCAACGTCCTGACTTTC	CASSYSGSGANVLTF
-	TRBV5-5	few	TRBJ1-3	TGTGCCAGCAGCTTGCCCGGAAACACCATATATTTT	CASSLPGNTIYF
TRBD2	TRBV29-1	-	TRBJ2-3	TGCAGCGTTGAGGGGCTAGCGGGGGGGCTGGAGCAGTATTTT	CSVEGLAGGLEQYF
TRBD2	TRBV30	-	TRBJ2-4	TGTGCCTGGAGTCGGGGGGGTTTGGGCAAAAACATTCAGTACTTC	CAWSRGGLGKNIQYF
-	TRBV29-1	few	TRBJ2-1	TGCAGCGTCCCACCCGAGGGACCTAATGAGCAGTTCTTC	CSVPPEGPNEQFF
TRBD1	TRBV2	-	TRBJ2-5	TGTGCCAGCATTGGGACAGTCGGAGAGACCCAGTACTTC	CASIGTVGETQYF
TRBD1	TRBV4-3	-	TRBJ1-2	TGCGCCAGCAGCCGGACGGACAGGGACGGCTACACCTTC	CASSRTDRDGYTF
TRBD2	TRBV5-1	few	TRBJ2-1	TGCGCCAGCAGCCTGGACGGGACTAGACACAATGAGCAGTTCTTC	CASSLDGTRHNEQFF
-	TRBV7-8	-	TRBJ2-1	TGTGCCAGCAGCCCAACGGGCGCCATCTCCTACAATGAGCAGTTCTTC	CASSPTGAISYNEQFF
TRBD2	TRBV30	-	TRBJ2-1	TGTGCCTGGAGTGGTGCGGGAGGTGATGAGCAGTTCTTC	CAWSGAGGDEQFF
-	TRBV7-9	-	TRBJ1-5	TGTGCCAGCAGCTTAGCATCAGGGGATCAGCCCCAGCATTTT	CASSLASGDQPQHF
-	TRBV30	few	TRBJ1-2	TGTGCCTGGAGTAGGGGGGGCTGGTATGGCTACACCTTC	CAWSRGGWYGYTF
TRBD1	TRBV29-1	few	TRBJ2-5	TGCAGCGCCCCGGACAGGGTAGGAGAGACCCAGTACTTC	CSAPDRVGETQYF
-	TRBV28	-	TRBJ2-6	TGTGCCAGCAGTTTAGGATTTTCTGGGGCCAACGTCCTGACTTTC	CASSLGFSGANVLTF
TRBD2	TRBV28	-	TRBJ2-7	TGTGCCAGCAGGTTAGCGGGAGGAGATGCCTACGAGCAGTACTTC	CASRLAGGDAYEQYF
TRBD1	TRBV6-5	-	TRBJ1-2	TGTGCCAGCAGTTACGGGGGACAGGGTCCGGGCTACACCTTC	CASSYGGQGPGYTF
-	TRBV5-1	-	TRBJ2-1	TGCGCCAGCAGCTTGGCAGAGGGCGCCTACAATGAGCAGTTCTTC	CASSLAEGAYNEQFF
-	TRBV5-4	-	TRBJ2-1	TGTGCCAGCAGCTGGACCTCCTACAATGAGCAGTTCTTC	CASSWTSYNEQFF
-	TRBV6-6	-	TRBJ2-7	TGTGCCAGCAGCGCAGGGTCCTCCTACGAGCAGTACTTC	CASSAGSSYEQYF
TRBD2	TRBV7-2	-	TRBJ2-3	TGTGCCAGCAGCTTACAGACTAGCGTCACAGATACGCAGTATTTT	CASSLQTSVTDTQYF
TRBD1	TRBV11-2	few	TRBJ2-6	TGTGCCAGCAGCAGATACAGGGGGCCGAGCTCTGGGGCCAACGTCCTGACTTTC	CASSRYRGPSSGANVLTF
TRBD1	TRBV28	-	TRBJ1-5	TGTGCCAGCAGTTCAGGGGGCGCGAACGGAGGCAATCAGCCCCAGCATTTT	CASSSGGANGGNQPQHF
-	TRBV6-5	few	TRBJ2-5	TGTGCCAGCAGTTTCGGGATCTCGGCGGAGACCCAGTACTTC	CASSFGISAETQYF
-	TRBV29-1	few	TRBJ2-4	TGCAGCGTTGCGATCGGTGTAGCCAAAAACATTCAGTACTTC	CSVAIGVAKNIQYF
-	TRBV2	once	TRBJ2-2	TGTGCCAGCAGTGTTTATGGGGCAAGAGGCACCGGGGAGCTGTTTTTT	CASSVYGARGTGELFF
-	TRBV7-3	-	TRBJ2-3	TGTGCCAGCAGCTTAACGCTGGGAGGCACAGATACGCAGTATTTT	CASSLTLGGTDTQYF
-	TRBV7-9	-	TRBJ2-2	TGTGCCAGCAGCTTAGGGACACTAAACACCGGGGAGCTGTTTTTT	CASSLGTLNTGELFF
-	TRBV30	-	TRBJ1-2	TGTGCCAGCTTACACCTAGGGTATGGCTACACCTTC	CASLHLGYGYTF
-	TRBV7-2	-	TRBJ1-2	TGTGCCAGCAGCTTATCGCGTGGGAACTATGGCTACACCTTC	CASSLSRGNYGYTF
-	TRBV5-1	-	TRBJ2-2	TGCGCCAGCAGCCTGGGACAGAACACCGGGGAGCTGTTTTTT	CASSLGQNTGELFF
-	TRBV7-2	-	TRBJ1-6	TGTGCCAGCAGCTTAGAGCCAATGGGGTACTCACCCCTCCACTTT	CASSLEPMGYSPLHF
-	TRBV10-3	few	TRBJ2-5	TGTGCCTCTGCAGGGGACGAAGAGACCCAGTACTTC	CASAGDEETQYF
TRBD1	TRBV4-1	-	TRBJ1-6	TGCGCCAGCAGCCATGGTGCGGGACAGCTCAATTCACCCCTCCACTTT	CASSHGAGQLNSPLHF
-	TRBV30	-	TRBJ1-2	TGTGCCTGGAGTCCAAACAGGGACTATGGCTACACCTTC	CAWSPNRDYGYTF
TRBD2	TRBV6-5	-	TRBJ2-3	TGTGCCAGCAGTTTTCGACTAGCTTCGTCAGATACGCAGTATTTT	CASSFRLASSDTQYF
TRBD1	TRBV30	-	TRBJ2-7	TGTGCCTGGAGTGTGGACAGGTGGGAGCAGTACTTC	CAWSVDRWEQYF
-	TRBV28	-	TRBJ2-5	TGTGCCAGCAGTTTAGACAGTGTAGAGACCCAGTACTTC	CASSLDSVETQYF
-	TRBV7-9	-	TRBJ2-6	TGTGCCAGCAGTAAAGCTGTCTCTGGGGCCAACGTCCTGACTTTC	CASSKAVSGANVLTF
TRBD2	TRBV30	-	TRBJ2-1	TGTGCCTGGAGTGTACGGCGGGGGTACAATGAGCAGTTCTTC	CAWSVRRGYNEQFF
-	TRBV4-1	once	TRBJ2-5	TGCGCCAGCAGCCAAGGAGCCGAACGGTCAGGGGTCGGGGAGACCCAGTACTTC	CASSQGAERSGVGETQYF
-	TRBV5-1	-	TRBJ1-2	TGCGCCAGCAGCTTATCACAGGGTGTCGACTATGGCTACACCTTC	CASSLSQGVDYGYTF
TRBD1	TRBV5-4	few	TRBJ2-2	TGTGCCAGCAGCCCTACAGGGGCCAACACCGGGGAGCTGTTTTTT	CASSPTGANTGELFF
TRBD1	TRBV4-3	-	TRBJ1-5	TGCGCCAGCAGTGAGGACAGGGATGAGCCCCAGCATTTT	CASSEDRDEPQHF
TRBD2	TRBV7-9	-	TRBJ2-1	TGTGCCAGCAGCTTGGGCGGGGGGACCAATGAGCAGTTCTTC	CASSLGGGTNEQFF
-	TRBV19	few	TRBJ1-5	TGTGCCAGTACTTCACAGTCGTATAGCAATCAGCCCCAGCATTTT	CASTSQSYSNQPQHF
TRBD1	TRBV18	-	TRBJ1-2	TGTGCCAGCTCACTGAGGGGGCGTAAGGATGGCTACACCTTC	CASSLRGRKDGYTF
-	TRBV19	few	TRBJ1-1	TGTGCCAGTACCGCGGGGCGTTTTGGGGGGCGAGGCACTGAAGCTTTCTTT	CASTAGRFGGRGTEAFF
TRBD2	TRBV6-5	-	TRBJ2-1	TGTGCCAGCGGCTTAGCGGGGAGCCGCAATGAGCAGTTCTTC	CASGLAGSRNEQFF
TRBD1	TRBV2	once	TRBJ2-7	TGTGCCAGCAGCCCTCCAGGGGGTTTTTCCTACGAGCAGTACTTC	CASSPPGGFSYEQYF
-	TRBV10-3	-	TRBJ2-2	TGTGCCAGCAGTTTGATCGGGACACGCGGGGAGCTGTTTTTT	CASSLIGTRGELFF